Below are 28 T cell receptor beta chains sequenced from a single sample in a study of blood T cell repertoires in COVID-19. The assay was immunoSEQ multiplex PCR, and TCRdb's table has in-frame clones only and misses some. The sample lists some 87,000 clones; approximately 92% were seen once. The sample was peripheral blood. These receptors originate from a woman aged 60-75 years with active COVID-19.

The gene calls are TRBV28 and TRBJ2-2; 7 bases are shared with TRBD1. Per the germline V gene, CDR1 is MDHEN and CDR2 is SYDVKM. After removal of 1 base from V and 7 bases from J, the junction contained 9 bases not matched to a gene. This CDR3 contains 16 residues. The CDR3 DNA reads TGTGCCAGCAGTTTATATCCAGGGGGATCGATCGGGGAGCTGTTTTTT. Its protein is CASSLYPGGSIGELFF. Together with reference TRBV28 and TRBJ2-2, the CDR3 gives the full variable domain: DVKVTQSSRYLVKRTGEKVFLECVQDMDHENMFWYRQDPGLGLRLIYFSYDVKMKEKGDIPEGYSVSREKKERFSLILESASTNQTSMYLCASSLYPGGSIGELFFGEGSRLTVL.

The rearrangement joins TRBV19 to TRBJ2-5, with D maybe TRBD2 (5 bases). This CDR3 spans 15 amino acids. V was pared by 5 bases and J by 7 bases, with 20 bases between. The germline gives CDR1 LNHDA, CDR2 SQIVND (reference sequence). CDR3 protein: CASSPGGWGRGTQYF. CDR3 DNA: TGTGCCAGTAGTCCAGGCGGCTGGGGTCGGGGGACCCAGTACTTC. Full variable domain (remainder filled in from reference TRBV19 and TRBJ2-5): DGGITQSPKYLFRKEGQNVTLSCEQNLNHDAMYWYRQDPGQGLRLIYYSQIVNDFQKGDIAEGYSVSREKKESFPLTVTSAQKNPTAFYLCASSPGGWGRGTQYFGPGTRLLVL.

J is TRBJ2-1 and V is TRBV6-2 or TRBV6-3, with 13 bases fitting TRBD2. CDR3 size: 16 residues. Germline V lookup: CDR1 MNHEY, CDR2 SVGEGT. V shed 4 bases, J shed 6 bases, and the junction held 6 bases outside the gene matches. CDR3 bases: TGTGCCAGCAGTTCCCTACTAGCGGGGGGGCGCAATGAGCAGTTCTTC. Translated, it gives CASSSLLAGGRNEQFF.

The V gene is TRBV27, the J gene TRBJ1-2, with D possibly TRBD1 on 6 matching bases. V lost 2 bases, J lost 6 bases, and 19 bases lay in between. Germline CDR1 MNHEY, CDR2 SMNVEV (reference sequence). CDR3 length: 16 amino acids. The CDR3 nucleotides read TGTGCCAGCAGTTTAAGGGGCCAACAGGGTCGGGATGGCTACACCTTC. It codes for CASSLRGQQGRDGYTF.

The V and J genes are TRBV6-5 and TRBJ2-7; perhaps TRBD1 as D (6 bases). The CDR3 covers 10 residues. The germline CDR1 and CDR2 sequences are MNHEY and SVGAGI. Trimming removed 8 bases from V and 6 bases from J, with 8 bases in between. Here the CDR3 DNA reads TGTGCCAGCTCAGGGGTCGAGCAGTACTTC. Encoded protein: CASSGVEQYF.

V and J are TRBV24-1 and TRBJ2-5; no clear D gene. Germline CDR1 KGHDR, CDR2 SFDVKD. V lost 3 bases, J lost 2 bases, and 6 bases lay in between. The CDR3 has 13 amino acids. The CDR3 region has the DNA TGTGCCACCAGTGATACTAAGCAAGAGACCCAGTACTTC. It codes for CATSDTKQETQYF.

V gene TRBV25-1 combines with J gene TRBJ2-7; tentative D call: TRBD1 (6 bases). CDR3 length: 11 residues. Germline CDR1 MGHDK, CDR2 SYGVNS. Trimming took off 6 bases at V and 5 bases at J, with 8 bases between the two ends. This CDR3 reads CASRQGNEQYF. The CDR3 coding sequence is TGTGCCAGCAGACAGGGAAACGAGCAGTACTTC.

The chain is built from TRBV5-6 and TRBJ1-3; 7 positions agree with TRBD1. V lost 2 bases, J lost 4 bases, and 3 bases stayed unmatched. CDR1 is SGHDT and CDR2 is YYEEEE in the germline V gene. This CDR3 contains 14 residues. CDR3: CASSFRGQGNTIYF. The CDR3 DNA sequence: TGTGCCAGCAGCTTCAGGGGACAGGGAAACACCATATATTTT. The variable domain in full, completed from reference TRBV5-6 and TRBJ1-3, reads DAGVTQSPTHLIKTRGQQVTLRCSPKSGHDTVSWYQQALGQGPQFIFQYYEEEERQRGNFPDRFSGHQFPNYSSELNVNALLLGDSALYLCASSFRGQGNTIYFGEGSWLTVV.

The rearrangement links TRBV6-6 to TRBJ2-5; D perhaps matches TRBD1 (6 bases). The CDR3 length is 15 residues. CDR1 is MNHNY, CDR2 SVGAGI, per germline (reference sequence). V was pared by 2 bases and J by 3 bases, with 13 bases between. Written as DNA, the CDR3 is TGTGCCAGCAGTTACAAGGTACAGGGAAAAGAGACCCAGTACTTC. This gives the protein CASSYKVQGKETQYF.

This clone was recorded once. The chain has TRBV29-1 and TRBJ2-6; weak D call: TRBD1 (5 bases). V lost 7 bases, J lost 4 bases, and 11 bases lay in between. This CDR3 spans 13 amino acids. Germline V CDR1 and CDR2: SQVTM, ANQGSEA. CDR3 region: CSGRVLGANVLTF. CDR3 in DNA: TGCAGCGGCAGGGTACTGGGGGCCAACGTCCTGACTTTC.

J is TRBJ2-7 and V is TRBV10-3, with 9 bases aligning to TRBD1. V lost 4 bases, J lost 2 bases, and 6 bases stayed unmatched. Per the germline V gene, CDR1 is ENHRY and CDR2 is SYGVKD. The CDR3 is 15 residues long. The CDR3 sequence is CAISGAGQGPYEQYF. The CDR3 nucleotides read TGTGCCATCAGTGGCGCGGGACAGGGTCCCTACGAGCAGTACTTC.

The rearrangement links TRBV10-1 to TRBJ2-1; the D gene is possibly TRBD2 (6 bases). CDR1 WNHNN and CDR2 SYGVQD come from the germline V gene (reference sequence). The CDR3 length is 16 residues. Trimming took off 4 bases at V and 0 bases at J, with 13 bases between the two ends. The CDR3, as DNA: TGCGCCAGCAGTGCTGGTGGGGGGAGCTCCTACAATGAGCAGTTCTTC. Its protein product is CASSAGGGSSYNEQFF.

CDR3 in amino acids: CASSLAAGPGQFF. The CDR3 DNA sequence: TGTGCCAGCAGCTTAGCAGCAGGGCCTGGGCAGTTCTTC. The gene calls are TRBV7-9 and TRBJ2-1, with TRBD1 as a possible D gene (5 bases). The CDR3 has 13 amino acids. The V gene lost 0 bases and the J gene lost 12 bases, with 12 bases spanning the gap. Germline assignment: CDR1 SEHNR and CDR2 FQNEAQ (reference sequence). Drawing the rest from reference TRBV7-9 and TRBJ2-1, the complete variable domain is DTGVSQNPRHKITKRGQNVTFRCDPISEHNRLYWYRQTLGQGPEFLTYFQNEAQLEKSRLLSDRFSAERPKGSFSTLEIQRTEQGDSAMYLCASSLAAGPGQFFGPGTRLTVL.

This sequence joins TRBV24-1 and TRBJ2-3; the D is unclear. V dropped 9 bases and J dropped 2 bases, with 17 bases sitting between them. Germline assignment: CDR1 KGHDR and CDR2 SFDVKD. This CDR3 has 15 amino acids. Here the CDR3 reads CATSPGGMLTDTQYF. CDR3 nucleotide sequence: TGTGCCACCTCCCCCGGCGGAATGCTCACAGATACGCAGTATTTT.

This sequence joins TRBV24-1 and TRBJ2-1; D unclear. The CDR3 runs 14 residues. The V gene's germline CDR1 is KGHDR and CDR2 SFDVKD. Trimming took off 0 bases at V and 7 bases at J, with 9 bases between the two ends. This chain's CDR3 is CATSDLNSRNEQFF. As DNA, the CDR3 is TGTGCCACCAGTGATTTGAACAGTCGGAATGAGCAGTTCTTC.

This chain joins TRBV2 and TRBJ1-6; possibly TRBD1 for D (5 bases). CDR3 length: 14 residues. Trimming stripped 2 bases from V and 3 bases from J, with 5 bases between. In germline, CDR1 is SNHLY, CDR2 FYNNEI. As DNA, the CDR3 is TGTGCCAGCAGTGAACAGGGCTATAATTCACCCCTCCACTTT. Translation gives CASSEQGYNSPLHF.

V usage is TRBV7-9 and J usage is TRBJ1-5; 10 nucleotides match TRBD1. CDR3 length: 14 residues. The V gene's germline CDR1 is SEHNR and CDR2 FQNEAQ (reference sequence). Germline trimming cut 5 bases from V and 7 bases from J; bases unmatched to any gene: 5. As DNA, the CDR3 is TGTGCCAGCAGCCAAGGACAGGGGGTCCAGCCCCAGCATTTT. Its translation: CASSQGQGVQPQHF.

This sequence joins TRBV3-1 (or the pseudogene TRBV3-2) and TRBJ2-7; the match to TRBD2 covers 9 bases. After removal of 0 bases from V and 4 bases from J, the junction contained 4 bases not matched to a gene. The CDR3 runs 15 residues. From germline, CDR1 is LGHDT and CDR2 YNNKEL (reference sequence). The CDR3 protein is CASSQEAGGGYEQYF. For the CDR3, the DNA is TGTGCCAGCAGCCAAGAAGCGGGGGGCGGGTACGAGCAGTACTTC.

This chain uses TRBV19 with TRBJ2-5; 10 bases map to TRBD2. The V gene end was trimmed by 0 bases and the J gene end by 0 bases; junction bases not matched to a gene: 4. CDR1 and CDR2 (germline): LNHDA, SQIVND (reference sequence). The CDR3 is 17 residues long. The CDR3 nucleotides are TGTGCCAGTAGTATAGATAACCTAGCGGGGGACCAAGAGACCCAGTACTTC. Translation: CASSIDNLAGDQETQYF.

The sample holds one count of this clone. The V call is TRBV14, the J call TRBJ1-2; weak D call: TRBD1 (5 bases). V was pared by 1 base and J by 6 bases, with 12 bases between. The CDR3 covers 14 residues. Germline V gene sequence: CDR1 SGHDN, CDR2 FVKESK. CDR3 amino acids: CASSQGGGDDGYTF. DNA of the CDR3: TGTGCCAGCAGCCAAGGTGGGGGGGACGATGGCTACACCTTC.

The chain carries TRBV30 and TRBJ2-3; TRBD2 matches 7 bases. With V trimmed by 4 bases and J by 1 base, 2 bases remained unmatched. The CDR3 covers 13 residues. The germline CDR1 and CDR2 sequences are GTSNPN and SVGIG (reference sequence). CDR3 nucleotides: TGTGCCTGGACCGGACTAGGCACAGATACGCAGTATTTT. The encoded protein is CAWTGLGTDTQYF.

The chain recombines TRBV5-1 with TRBJ2-7; maybe TRBD1 (5 bases). From germline, CDR1 is SGHRS and CDR2 YFSETQ. There are 15 residues in the CDR3. V lost 0 bases and J lost 3, with 13 bases in between. CDR3 DNA: TGCGCCAGCAGCTTGGGGCCAGGGTCTAGCTACGAGCAGTACTTC. It encodes CASSLGPGSSYEQYF.

The chain links TRBV5-6 to TRBJ1-2; 9 bases fit TRBD1. In germline, CDR1 is SGHDT, CDR2 YYEEEE. The CDR3 sequence is 16 residues long. Losses at the gene ends were 4 bases for V and 4 bases for J; bases not matched to a gene: 11. The CDR3 sequence: CASSPTTGGRGYGYTF. CDR3 DNA: TGTGCCAGCAGCCCCACCACAGGGGGCCGTGGCTATGGCTACACCTTC.

V gene TRBV7-2 combines with J gene TRBJ1-2; 12 nucleotides match TRBD1. Germline trimming cut 5 bases from V and 4 bases from J; bases unmatched to any gene: 5. Germline V gene sequence: CDR1 SGHTA, CDR2 FQGNSA. This CDR3 has 15 amino acids. For the CDR3, the DNA is TGTGCCAGCAGCACGGGACAGGGGGCTAGCTATGGCTACACCTTC. This translates into CASSTGQGASYGYTF.

The chain joins TRBV11-3 to TRBJ2-3; no clear D. Trimming took 4 bases from V and 6 from J, leaving 14 bases between them. The V gene's germline CDR1 is SGHNT and CDR2 YENEEA. The CDR3 covers 14 residues. CDR3 DNA: TGTGCCAGCAGCTACCACCCGGGTTCCGATACGCAGTATTTT. Translating gives CASSYHPGSDTQYF.

The CDR3 DNA reads TGTGCCAGCAGTACGGACAGGGGGAAAGATACGCAGTATTTT. This gives the protein CASSTDRGKDTQYF. This chain connects TRBV28 to TRBJ2-3; 10 nucleotides align to TRBD1. V lost 5 bases, J lost 5 bases, and 4 bases stayed unmatched. The CDR3 loop spans 14 amino acids. Germline lookup yields CDR1 MDHEN and CDR2 SYDVKM.

The rearrangement joins TRBV2 to TRBJ1-1; possibly TRBD1 for D (5 bases). Trimming pared 6 bases from V and 8 bases from J, leaving 13 bases between. This CDR3 comprises 12 residues. Germline assignment: CDR1 SNHLY and CDR2 FYNNEI. This chain's CDR3 is CASSRGTFEAFF. CDR3 bases: TGTGCCAGCAGCCGGGGGACCTTCGAAGCTTTCTTT.

The CDR3 spells CASSQEGRGGNTEAFF. In DNA, the CDR3 is TGCGCCAGCAGCCAAGAGGGGCGGGGAGGGAACACTGAAGCTTTCTTT. The chain combines TRBV4-1 with TRBJ1-1, with D maybe TRBD1 (5 bases). V shed 0 bases and J shed 1 base, with 12 bases lying between them. The CDR3 extends over 16 amino acids. CDR1 and CDR2 from the germline V gene are MGHRA and YSYEKL.